This TCR beta chain was captured by sequencing in a study of control samples from healthy donors and cancer patients. Assay: immunoSEQ multiplex PCR; the TCRdb copy retains only in-frame clones and omits some. Seen here are 150,000 or so clones, 85% to 95% observed once, and the top ten hold approximately 15%. This CDR3 has 15 residues. Germline values: CDR1 ENHRY, CDR2 SYGVKD. J gave up 5 bases and V 4 bases, and 2 bases lay outside the gene matches. The TCR was taken from a man aged 55 to 69 with colorectal cancer. The material sequenced was PBMCs. This sequence joins TRBV10-3 and TRBJ2-3, with TRBD2 identical over 14 bases. CDR3 sequence: CAISGTSGGRDTQYF. CDR3 sequence (DNA): TGTGCCATCAGTGGGACTAGCGGGGGGAGAGATACGCAGTATTTT.